This TCR beta chain originates from a study of blood T cell repertoires in COVID-19. This CDR3 has 19 residues. The V segment lost 0 bases and the J segment 0 bases; nucleotides outside the gene matches: 10. CDR1 and CDR2 from the germline V gene are MGHRA and YSYEKL. The assay was immunoSEQ multiplex PCR, and TCRdb's table has in-frame clones only and misses some. The sample lists around 230,000 clones, 65% to 90% occurring once. V usage is TRBV4-1 and J usage is TRBJ2-1, with 8 bases lining up with TRBD1. This clonotype was sampled from a man aged 40-50 years who had recovered from COVID-19. Source material: peripheral blood. CDR3 loop: CASSQDPGQVASSYNEQFF. CDR3 sequence (DNA): TGCGCCAGCAGCCAAGATCCGGGACAGGTTGCCAGCTCCTACAATGAGCAGTTCTTC.